This is a list of T cell receptor beta chains from one sample in a study of T cells in Graves' hyperthyroidism and ophthalmopathy. TCRdb re-analysed the multiplex PCR reads in MiXCR, keeping a single row per CDR3 protein. The table lists 250,000 or so distinct CDR3 sequences, just over 14% of them singletons, with about 14% in the top ten. Sequencing input: blood. All receptors come from a woman in her 40s with Graves' hyperthyroidism that later progressed to Graves' ophthalmopathy. The CDR3 runs from the conserved cysteine through the conserved F or W. The D gene is left open where the match is weak. Clone size is given for some rows only: seen once, a few or many times, or a class if the clone is expanded.

d_call: TRBD1; clone_size: many; v_call: TRBV27; j_call: TRBJ2-5; cdr3_nt: TGTGCCAGCAGTTTCCGGACAGGGGGAGAGACCCAGTACTTC; cdr3_aa: CASSFRTGGETQYF
d_call: TRBD1; clone_size: many; v_call: TRBV7-9; j_call: TRBJ2-7; cdr3_nt: TGTGCCAGCAGCGAAGGTTTACAGGGGTACGAGCAGTACTTC; cdr3_aa: CASSEGLQGYEQYF
d_call: .; clone_size: many; v_call: TRBV20-1; j_call: TRBJ2-1; cdr3_nt: TGCAGTGCTGGGGGACTTTACAATGAGCAGTTCTTC; cdr3_aa: CSAGGLYNEQFF
d_call: TRBD1; clone_size: many; v_call: TRBV6-1; j_call: TRBJ1-5; cdr3_nt: TGTGCCAGCAGGATAGGACAGGGCGGTCAGCCCCAGCATTTT; cdr3_aa: CASRIGQGGQPQHF
d_call: .; clone_size: few; v_call: TRBV5-1; j_call: TRBJ2-3; cdr3_nt: TGCGCCAGCACCCCTTTGAGGGGGACGCAGATCCAGCAATCTCCTAGCACAGATACGCAGTATTTT; cdr3_aa: CASTPLRGTQIQQSPSTDTQYF
d_call: .; clone_size: many; v_call: TRBV29-1; j_call: TRBJ2-5; cdr3_nt: TGCAGCGTTAAGCAGGAGACCCAGTACTTC; cdr3_aa: CSVKQETQYF
d_call: TRBD2; clone_size: .; v_call: TRBV18; j_call: TRBJ2-1; cdr3_nt: TGTGCCAGCTCACCATCTATTATAAGCGGGAGGCGCACCTACAAAGAGCAGTTCTTC; cdr3_aa: CASSPSIISGRRTYKEQFF
d_call: TRBD2; clone_size: .; v_call: TRBV5-1; j_call: TRBJ2-1; cdr3_nt: TGCGCCGGCAGCCCCTCCCGGCTAGCGGGAGCGAATGAGCAGTTCTTC; cdr3_aa: CAGSPSRLAGANEQFF
d_call: .; clone_size: many; v_call: TRBV28; j_call: TRBJ1-5; cdr3_nt: TGTGCCAGCAGTTTATGGGGAGATAGCAATCAGCCCCAGCATTTT; cdr3_aa: CASSLWGDSNQPQHF
d_call: .; clone_size: few; v_call: TRBV5-5; j_call: TRBJ1-5; cdr3_nt: TGTGCCAGCAGCGACGTGTCAATAAATCAGCCCCAGCATTTT; cdr3_aa: CASSDVSINQPQHF
d_call: .; clone_size: many; v_call: TRBV20-1; j_call: TRBJ1-5; cdr3_nt: TGCAGTGCTAGAGAGGACGTTCTTCAGCCCCAGCATTTT; cdr3_aa: CSAREDVLQPQHF
d_call: TRBD2; clone_size: .; v_call: TRBV4-1; j_call: TRBJ2-7; cdr3_nt: TGCGCCAGCAGCCCCTGGGGGGAGGGGACCTACGAGCAGTACTTC; cdr3_aa: CASSPWGEGTYEQYF
d_call: TRBD1; clone_size: few; v_call: TRBV4-2; j_call: TRBJ1-5; cdr3_nt: TGTGCCAGCAGCCAAGAACAGGGGGCGAGCAATCAGCCCCAGCATTTT; cdr3_aa: CASSQEQGASNQPQHF
d_call: .; clone_size: few; v_call: TRBV28; j_call: TRBJ2-1; cdr3_nt: TGTGCCAGCAGTTTCCTGACGAGTGGCGGTGAGCAGTTCTTC; cdr3_aa: CASSFLTSGGEQFF
d_call: .; clone_size: many; v_call: TRBV11-2; j_call: TRBJ2-7; cdr3_nt: TGTGCCAGCAGCCCCGGACAGTTCGAGCAGTACTTC; cdr3_aa: CASSPGQFEQYF